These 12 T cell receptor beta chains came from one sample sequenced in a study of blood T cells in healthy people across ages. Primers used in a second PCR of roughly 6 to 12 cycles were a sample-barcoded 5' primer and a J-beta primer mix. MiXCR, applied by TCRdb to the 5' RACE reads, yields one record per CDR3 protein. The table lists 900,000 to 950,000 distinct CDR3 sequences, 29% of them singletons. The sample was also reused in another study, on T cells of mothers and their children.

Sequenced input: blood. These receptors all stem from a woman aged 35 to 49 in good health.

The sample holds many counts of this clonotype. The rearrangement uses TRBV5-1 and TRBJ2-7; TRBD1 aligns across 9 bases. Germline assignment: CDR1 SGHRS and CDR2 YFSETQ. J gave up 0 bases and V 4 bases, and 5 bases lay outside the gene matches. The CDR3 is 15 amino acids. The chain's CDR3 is CASSGLTGGSYEQYF. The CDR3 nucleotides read TGCGCCAGCAGCGGGCTGACAGGGGGCTCCTACGAGCAGTACTTC.

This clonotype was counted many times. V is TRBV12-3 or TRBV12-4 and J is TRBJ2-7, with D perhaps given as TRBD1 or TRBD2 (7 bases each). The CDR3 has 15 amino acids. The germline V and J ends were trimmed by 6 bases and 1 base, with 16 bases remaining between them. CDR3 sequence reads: CASRPRGTASYEQYF. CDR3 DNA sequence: TGTGCCAGCAGACCGCGGGGGACAGCTTCCTACGAGCAGTACTTC.

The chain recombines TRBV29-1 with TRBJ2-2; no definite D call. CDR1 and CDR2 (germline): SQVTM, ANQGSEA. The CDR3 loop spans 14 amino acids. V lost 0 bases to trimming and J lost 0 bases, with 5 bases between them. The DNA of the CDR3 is TGCAGCGTTGAAGATCGAGCGAACACCGGGGAGCTGTTTTTT. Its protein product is CSVEDRANTGELFF.

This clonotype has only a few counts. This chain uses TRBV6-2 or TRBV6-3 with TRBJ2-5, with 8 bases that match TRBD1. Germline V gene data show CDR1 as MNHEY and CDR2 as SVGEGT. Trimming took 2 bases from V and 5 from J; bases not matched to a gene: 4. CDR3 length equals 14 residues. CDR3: CASSYVDRGETQYF. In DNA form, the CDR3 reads TGTGCCAGCAGTTACGTCGACAGGGGTGAGACCCAGTACTTC.

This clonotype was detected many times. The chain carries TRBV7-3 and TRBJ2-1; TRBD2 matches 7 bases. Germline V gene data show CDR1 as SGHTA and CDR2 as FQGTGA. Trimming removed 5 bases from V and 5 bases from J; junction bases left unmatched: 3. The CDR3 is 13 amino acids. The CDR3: CASSPAGNNEQFF. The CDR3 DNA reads TGTGCCAGCAGCCCAGCGGGGAACAATGAGCAGTTCTTC.

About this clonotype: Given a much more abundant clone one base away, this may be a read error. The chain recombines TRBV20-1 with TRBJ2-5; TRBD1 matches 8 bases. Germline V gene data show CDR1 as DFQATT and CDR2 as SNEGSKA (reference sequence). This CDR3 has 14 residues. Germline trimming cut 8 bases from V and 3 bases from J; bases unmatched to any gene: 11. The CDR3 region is CSTKDRTGKETQYF. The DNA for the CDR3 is TGCAGTACCAAGGACCGGACAGGGAAAGAGACCCAGTACTTC.

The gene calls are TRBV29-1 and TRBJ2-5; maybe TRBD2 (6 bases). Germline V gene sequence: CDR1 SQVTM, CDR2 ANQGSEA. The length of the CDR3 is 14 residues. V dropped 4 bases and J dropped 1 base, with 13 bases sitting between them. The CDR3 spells CSVGVGSGQETQYF. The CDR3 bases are TGCAGCGTTGGGGTGGGTAGCGGCCAAGAGACCCAGTACTTC.

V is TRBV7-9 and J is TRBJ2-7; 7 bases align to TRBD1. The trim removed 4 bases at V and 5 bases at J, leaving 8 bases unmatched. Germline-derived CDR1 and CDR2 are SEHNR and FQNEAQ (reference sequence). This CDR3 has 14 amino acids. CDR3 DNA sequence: TGTGCCAGCAGCTACGAACAGGGGATGAACGAGCAGTACTTC. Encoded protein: CASSYEQGMNEQYF. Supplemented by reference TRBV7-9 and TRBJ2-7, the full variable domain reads DTGVSQNPRHKITKRGQNVTFRCDPISEHNRLYWYRQTLGQGPEFLTYFQNEAQLEKSRLLSDRFSAERPKGSFSTLEIQRTEQGDSAMYLCASSYEQGMNEQYFGPGTRLTVT.

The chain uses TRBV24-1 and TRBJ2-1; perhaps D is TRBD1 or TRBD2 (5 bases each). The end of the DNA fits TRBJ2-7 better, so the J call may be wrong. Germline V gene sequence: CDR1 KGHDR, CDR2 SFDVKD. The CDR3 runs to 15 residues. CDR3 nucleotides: TGTGCCACCAGTGAGGGGACGGGCTCCTACAATGAGCAGTACTTC. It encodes CATSEGTGSYNEQYF.

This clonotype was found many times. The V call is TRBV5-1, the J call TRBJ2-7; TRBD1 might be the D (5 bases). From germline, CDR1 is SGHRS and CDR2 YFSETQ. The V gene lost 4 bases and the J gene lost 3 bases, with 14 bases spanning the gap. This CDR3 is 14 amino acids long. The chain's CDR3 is CASSPPGSIYEQYF. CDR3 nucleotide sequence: TGCGCCAGCAGCCCACCAGGGTCAATCTACGAGCAGTACTTC.

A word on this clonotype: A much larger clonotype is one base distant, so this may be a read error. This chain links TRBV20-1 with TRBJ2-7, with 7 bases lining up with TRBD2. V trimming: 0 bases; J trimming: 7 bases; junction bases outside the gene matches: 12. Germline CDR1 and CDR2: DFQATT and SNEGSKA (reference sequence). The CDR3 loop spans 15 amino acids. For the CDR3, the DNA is TGCAGTGCTAGAGAAGGGGCGGGGGAAAACAATGAGCAGTACTTC. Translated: CSAREGAGENNEQYF.

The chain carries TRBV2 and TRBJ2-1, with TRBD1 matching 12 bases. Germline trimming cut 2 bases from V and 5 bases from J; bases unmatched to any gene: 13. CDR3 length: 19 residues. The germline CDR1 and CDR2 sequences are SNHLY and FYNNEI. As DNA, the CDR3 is TGTGCCAGCAGTGAAACTTGGGTCTGGGGACAGGGGGCCCACAATGAGCAGTTCTTC. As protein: CASSETWVWGQGAHNEQFF. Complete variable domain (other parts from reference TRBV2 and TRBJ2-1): EPEVTQTPSHQVTQMGQEVILRCVPISNHLYFYWYRQILGQKVEFLVSFYNNEISEKSEIFDDQFSVERPDGSNFTLKIRSTKLEDSAMYFCASSETWVWGQGAHNEQFFGPGTRLTVL.